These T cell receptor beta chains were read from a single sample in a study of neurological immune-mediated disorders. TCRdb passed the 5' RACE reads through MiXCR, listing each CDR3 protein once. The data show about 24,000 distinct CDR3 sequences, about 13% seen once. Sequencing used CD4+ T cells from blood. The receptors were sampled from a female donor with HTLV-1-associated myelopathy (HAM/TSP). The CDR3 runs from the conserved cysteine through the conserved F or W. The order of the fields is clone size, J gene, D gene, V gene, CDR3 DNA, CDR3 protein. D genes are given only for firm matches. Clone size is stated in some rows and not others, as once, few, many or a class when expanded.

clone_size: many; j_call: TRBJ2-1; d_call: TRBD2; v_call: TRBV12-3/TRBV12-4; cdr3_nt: TGTGCCAGCAGCCCAACTAGCGGGAGAACCAATGAGCAGTTCTTC; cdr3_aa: CASSPTSGRTNEQFF
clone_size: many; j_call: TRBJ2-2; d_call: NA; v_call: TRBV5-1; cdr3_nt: TGCGCCAGCGAGGGATCCTTCACCGGGGAGCTGTTTTTT; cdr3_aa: CASEGSFTGELFF
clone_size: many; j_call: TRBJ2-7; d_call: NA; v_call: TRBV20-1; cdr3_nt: TGCAGTGCTACCGCCTCTCCCATCACCTACGAGCAGTACTTC; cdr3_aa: CSATASPITYEQYF
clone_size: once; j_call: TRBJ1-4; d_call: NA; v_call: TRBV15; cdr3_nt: TGTGTCACCAGCAGAGATCGGGCAGCCGTTGGTGAAAAACTGTTTTTT; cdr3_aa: CVTSRDRAAVGEKLFF
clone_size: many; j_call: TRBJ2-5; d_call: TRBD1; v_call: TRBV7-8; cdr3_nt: TGTGCCAGCGGTCAGGGGGCAAGGCTTCGGGAGACCCAGTACTTC; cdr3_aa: CASGQGARLRETQYF
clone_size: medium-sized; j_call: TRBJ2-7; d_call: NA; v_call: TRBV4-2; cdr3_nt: TGTGCCAGCAGTGAAACACCCACACCCTACGAGCAGTACTTC; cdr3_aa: CASSETPTPYEQYF
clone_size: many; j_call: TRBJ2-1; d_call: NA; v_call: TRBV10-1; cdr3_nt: TGCGCCAGCAGTGAGTCGTATCCCAAGGACAATGAGCAGTTCTTC; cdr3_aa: CASSESYPKDNEQFF
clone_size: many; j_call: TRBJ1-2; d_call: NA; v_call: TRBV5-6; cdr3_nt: TGTGCCAGCAGCGTGGGAACTGGCTACACCTTC; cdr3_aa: CASSVGTGYTF
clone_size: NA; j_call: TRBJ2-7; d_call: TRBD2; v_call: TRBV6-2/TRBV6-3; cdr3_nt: TGTGCCAGCACGACTAGCGGCACCTACGAGCAGTACTTC; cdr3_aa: CASTTSGTYEQYF
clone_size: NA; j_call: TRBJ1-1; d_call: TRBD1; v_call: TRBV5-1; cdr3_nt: TGCGCCAGCAGCTTAAAGGGGGCGAACACTGAAGCTTTCTTT; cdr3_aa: CASSLKGANTEAFF
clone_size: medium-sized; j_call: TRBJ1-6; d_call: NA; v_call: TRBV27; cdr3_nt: TGTGCCAGCAGTGCTGACCGGGGGTGGTCACCCCTCCACTTT; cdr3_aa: CASSADRGWSPLHF
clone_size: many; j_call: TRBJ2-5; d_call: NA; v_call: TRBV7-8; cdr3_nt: TGTGCCAGCAGCTTACTACAGGGATTTGAAGAGACCCAGTACTTC; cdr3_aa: CASSLLQGFEETQYF
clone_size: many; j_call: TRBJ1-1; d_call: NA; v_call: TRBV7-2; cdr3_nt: TGTGCCAGCAACTTAGGTAGGCCTGAAGCTTTCTTT; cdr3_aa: CASNLGRPEAFF
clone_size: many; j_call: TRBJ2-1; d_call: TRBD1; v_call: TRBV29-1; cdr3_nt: TGCAGCGCGCGAGGGACCGGGACAGGGGGCAAGGAGCAGTTCTTC; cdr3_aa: CSARGTGTGGKEQFF
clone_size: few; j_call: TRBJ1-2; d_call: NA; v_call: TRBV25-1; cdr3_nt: TGTGCCAGCAGTGACTCGGGGGAGCGAGGCTATGGCTACACCTTC; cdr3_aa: CASSDSGERGYGYTF
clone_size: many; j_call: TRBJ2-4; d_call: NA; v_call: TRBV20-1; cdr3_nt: TGCAGTGCTAGATCCCCCCAGGGGGCCAAAAACATTCAGTACTTC; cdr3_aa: CSARSPQGAKNIQYF
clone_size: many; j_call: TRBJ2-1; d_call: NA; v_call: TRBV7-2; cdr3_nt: TGTGCCAGCAGCTTAGACCCCCGGAGAGTGGGATATATCAATGAGCAGTTCTTC; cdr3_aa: CASSLDPRRVGYINEQFF
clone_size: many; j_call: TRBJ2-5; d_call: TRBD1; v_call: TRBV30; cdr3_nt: TGTGCCTGGAGTGGGACAGGGAGTGGGACCCAGTACTTC; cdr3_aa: CAWSGTGSGTQYF
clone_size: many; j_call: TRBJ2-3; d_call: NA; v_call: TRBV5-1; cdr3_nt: TGCGCCAGCAGCTTTTGGCAGGGGTCAGATACGCAGTATTTT; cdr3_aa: CASSFWQGSDTQYF
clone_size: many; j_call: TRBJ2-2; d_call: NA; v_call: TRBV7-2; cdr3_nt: TGTGCCAGCAGCTTTGACAGGTGGTCGACCGGGGAGCTGTTTTTT; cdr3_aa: CASSFDRWSTGELFF